The clone carrying this T cell receptor (beta chain) was counted at least ten times. The antigen is unknown. This sample is part of a study of T cells after yellow fever vaccination. Germline CDR1 is MDHEN and CDR2 is SYDVKM. V shed 6 bases and J shed 5 bases, with 13 bases lying between them. The CDR3 runs 13 residues. TCRdb called the 5' RACE reads again in MiXCR, with one record for every CDR3 protein. The sample lists around 330,000 distinct CDR3 sequences; around 4% were seen once. Study-wide findings and caveats: A limited proportion of clonotypes was detected within both the CD4 and CD8 compartments. Most clones from primary vaccination resurfaced after the booster (under 97% CD4, less than 90% CD8).

The receptor comes from a man aged 18 to 30 who received the YFV17D yellow fever vaccine. The V gene is TRBV28, the J gene TRBJ1-2; D is possibly TRBD1 (5 bases). This material consisted of PBMCs, taken on the day of the yellow fever booster vaccination. CDR3 in amino acids: CASSGGGVYGYTF. DNA of the CDR3: TGTGCCAGCAGCGGCGGGGGAGTTTATGGCTACACCTTC.